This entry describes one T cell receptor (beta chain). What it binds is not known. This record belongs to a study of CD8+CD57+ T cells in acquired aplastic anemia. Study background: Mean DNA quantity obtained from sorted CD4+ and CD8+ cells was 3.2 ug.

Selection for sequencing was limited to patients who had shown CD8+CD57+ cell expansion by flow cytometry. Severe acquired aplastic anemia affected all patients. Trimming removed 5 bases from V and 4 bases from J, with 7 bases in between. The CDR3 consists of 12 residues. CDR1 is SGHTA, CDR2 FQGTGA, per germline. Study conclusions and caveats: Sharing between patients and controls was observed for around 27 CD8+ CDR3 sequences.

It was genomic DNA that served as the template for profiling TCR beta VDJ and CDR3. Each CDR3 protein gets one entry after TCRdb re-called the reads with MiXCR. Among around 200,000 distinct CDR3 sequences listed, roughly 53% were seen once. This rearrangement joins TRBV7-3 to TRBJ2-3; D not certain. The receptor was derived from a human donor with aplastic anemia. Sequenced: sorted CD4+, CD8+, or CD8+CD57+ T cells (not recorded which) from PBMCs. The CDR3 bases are TGTGCCAGCAGCCTCGCCTCAGATACGCAGTATTTT. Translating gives CASSLASDTQYF.